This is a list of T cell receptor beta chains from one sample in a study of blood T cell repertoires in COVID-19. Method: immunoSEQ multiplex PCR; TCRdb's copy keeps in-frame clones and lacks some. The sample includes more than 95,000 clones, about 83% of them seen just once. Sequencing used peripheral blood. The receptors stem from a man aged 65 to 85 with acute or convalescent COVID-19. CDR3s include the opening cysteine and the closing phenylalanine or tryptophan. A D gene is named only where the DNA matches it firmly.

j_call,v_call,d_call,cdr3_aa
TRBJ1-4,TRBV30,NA,CAWSVGQGQTNEKLFF
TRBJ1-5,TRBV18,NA,CASSPIQDQPQHF
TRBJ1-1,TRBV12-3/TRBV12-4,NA,CASSSFEGTEAFF
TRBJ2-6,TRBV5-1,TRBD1,CASSRTTDRYSGANVLTF
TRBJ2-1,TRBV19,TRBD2,CASSVGLAVYNEQFF
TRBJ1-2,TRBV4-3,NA,CASSQQRHTNYGYTF
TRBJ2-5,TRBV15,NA,CATSRDLETQYF
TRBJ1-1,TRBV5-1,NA,CASSLALGRGTEAFF
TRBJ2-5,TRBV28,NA,CASAGYQETQYF
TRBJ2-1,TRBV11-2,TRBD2,CASSPVRGSSYNEQFF
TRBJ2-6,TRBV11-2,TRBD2,CASSPIGRAGANVLTF
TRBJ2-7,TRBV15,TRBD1,CATWDRAGEQYF
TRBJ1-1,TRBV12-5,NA,CASGLVQGALNTEAFF
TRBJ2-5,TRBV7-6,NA,CASSLARETQYF
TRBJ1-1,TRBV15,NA,CATSRGDMSTEAFF
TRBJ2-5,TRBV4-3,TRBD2,CASSQGSSGGNQETQYF
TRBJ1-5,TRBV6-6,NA,CASSWGVQNNQPQHF
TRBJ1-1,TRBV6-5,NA,CASSSIRGNTEAFF
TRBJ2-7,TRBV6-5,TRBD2,CASSYRTSGYEQYF
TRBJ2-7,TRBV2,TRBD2,CASSGRGTIYEQYF
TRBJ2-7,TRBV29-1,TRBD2,CSVLAGVPYEQYF
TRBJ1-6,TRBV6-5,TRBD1,CASSWGTGGKSPLHF
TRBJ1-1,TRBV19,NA,CASLGPVTGRTEAFF
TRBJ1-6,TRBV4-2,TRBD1,CASSQDFDRGNSPLHF
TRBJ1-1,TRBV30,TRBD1,CAWCSWGQGYTEAFF
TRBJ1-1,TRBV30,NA,CAWSVKSRVFVFF
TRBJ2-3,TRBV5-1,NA,CASSLMGPSTDTQYF
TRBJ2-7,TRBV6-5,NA,CASSYIPTHSYEQYF
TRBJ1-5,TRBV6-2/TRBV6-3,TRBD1,CASSYSKGTGVLPGQPQHF
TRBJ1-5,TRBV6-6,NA,CASTPHSPSNQPQHF
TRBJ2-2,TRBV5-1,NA,CASSLGNSGNTGELFF
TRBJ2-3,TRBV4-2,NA,CASSQDRVGRRWDTQYF
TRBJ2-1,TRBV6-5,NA,CASRGRGRANEQFF
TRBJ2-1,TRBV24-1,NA,CATSDVSHEQFF
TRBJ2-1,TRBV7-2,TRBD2,CASSSLAGVYNEQFF
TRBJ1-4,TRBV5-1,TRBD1,CASMEGQGNEKLFF
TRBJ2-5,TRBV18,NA,CASSPRGKETQYF
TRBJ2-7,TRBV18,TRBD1,CASSPEYGQDSYEQYF
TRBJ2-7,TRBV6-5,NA,CASSTRGTKYYEQYF
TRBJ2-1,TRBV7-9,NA,CASQALNEQFF